These 20 T cell receptor beta chains were sequenced from one sample in a study of blood T cells in healthy people across ages. Using a J-beta primer mix together with a sample-barcoded 5' primer, a second PCR was run for roughly 7 to 11 cycles. TCRdb itself ran the 5' RACE reads through MiXCR, one entry per CDR3 protein. The sample has 1.5 million to 2 million distinct CDR3 sequences, about two fifths seen once. Sequencing was performed on blood. The source of these receptors is a human donor in good health.

J is TRBJ1-2 and V is TRBV6-2 or TRBV6-3; D might be TRBD1 (6 bases). Trimming left V 6 bases short and J 4 bases short, with 15 bases between. Germline CDR1 MNHEY, CDR2 SVGEGT. This CDR3 region has 14 residues. CDR3 sequence: CASRRGGRGYGYTF. The DNA for the CDR3 is TGTGCCAGCAGGCGAGGGGGGAGAGGCTATGGCTACACCTTC.

The CDR3 reads CSAKTAGGTNEQFF. In DNA, the CDR3 is TGCAGTGCTAAAACCGCGGGGGGCACCAATGAGCAGTTCTTC. The chain links TRBV20-1 to TRBJ2-1; 8 nucleotides agree with TRBD2. This CDR3 region has 14 residues. The V gene end was trimmed by 4 bases and the J gene end by 6 bases; junction bases not matched to a gene: 8. The germline V gene has CDR1 DFQATT and CDR2 SNEGSKA (reference sequence).

As concerns this clonotype: This may come from a read error, since a much larger clone is one base off. The chain links TRBV29-1 to TRBJ2-7; 7 bases agree with TRBD2. This CDR3 contains 12 residues. The V gene end was trimmed by 8 bases and the J gene end by 9 bases; junction bases not matched to a gene: 13. Germline V gene lookup returns CDR1 SQVTM and CDR2 ANQGSEA. The CDR3 region is CSIGLVSDGQYF. CDR3 DNA sequence: TGCAGCATCGGACTAGTGTCGGACGGGCAGTACTTC.

The V and J genes are TRBV12-3 or TRBV12-4 and TRBJ1-2, with D hard to call. CDR3 size: 11 residues. Deletions cut 9 bases from V and 4 bases from J, with 9 bases between. The CDR3 region has the DNA TGTGCCAGTCTCGGGAGCTATGGCTACACCTTC. Its translation is CASLGSYGYTF.

This clonotype was picked up a small number of times. V and J are TRBV6-2 or TRBV6-3 and TRBJ2-3, with D unresolved. Germline V gene data show CDR1 as MNHEY and CDR2 as SVGEGT. Trimming left V 7 bases short and J 2 bases short, with 7 bases between. The CDR3 is made up of 12 amino acids. CDR3 nucleotides: TGTGCCAGCAAATCGGACACAGATACGCAGTATTTT. It is translated as CASKSDTDTQYF.

A few counts support this clonotype. V is TRBV5-1 and J is TRBJ1-1; the match to TRBD1 covers 9 bases. CDR1 SGHRS and CDR2 YFSETQ come from the germline V gene. The CDR3 length is 15 residues. The J segment lost 6 bases and the V segment lost 4 bases, leaving 10 bases of the junction unmatched. DNA for the CDR3: TGCGCCAGCAGCGCCCTAACAGGGGGCGAATCTGAAGCTTTCTTT. Protein: CASSALTGGESEAFF. Variable domain in full (rest from reference TRBV5-1 and TRBJ1-1): KAGVTQTPRYLIKTRGQQVTLSCSPISGHRSVSWYQQTPGQGLQFLFEYFSETQRNKGNFPGRFSGRQFSNSRSEMNVSTLELGDSALYLCASSALTGGESEAFFGQGTRLTVV.

The chain has TRBV6-2 or TRBV6-3 and TRBJ2-1; tentatively, D is TRBD2 (6 bases). V lost 6 bases, J lost 1 base, and 16 bases lay in between. Germline V gene lookup returns CDR1 MNHEY and CDR2 SVGEGT. CDR3 size: 16 residues. CDR3 amino acids: CASSQRGGTSYNEQFF. Written as DNA, the CDR3 is TGTGCCAGCAGCCAGAGGGGCGGGACTTCCTACAATGAGCAGTTCTTC.

Points on this clonotype: The junction shows a germline mismatch at one end, possibly a read error. The chain is built from TRBV7-2 and TRBJ2-1; the D gene is possibly TRBD2 (6 bases). The CDR3 contains 14 residues. Germline assignment: CDR1 SGHTA and CDR2 FQGNSA. This CDR3 is CVSQIEGGYNEQFF. In DNA, the CDR3 is TGTGTCAGCCAGATAGAGGGAGGATACAATGAGCAGTTCTTC.

The rearrangement uses TRBV6-2 or TRBV6-3 and TRBJ2-7; 8 bases align to TRBD1. After removal of 6 bases from V and 6 bases from J, the junction contained 10 bases not matched to a gene. The CDR3 runs 14 residues. CDR1 and CDR2 (germline): MNHEY, SVGEGT. In nucleotides, the CDR3 is TGTGCCAGCAGGAGATCCGGACAGGGCGCCGAGCAGTACTTC. Its translation is CASRRSGQGAEQYF.

CDR3 sequence (DNA): TGTGCCAGCAAGAGGGAGGTGTCCTACGAGCAGTACTTC. Protein product: CASKREVSYEQYF. This chain connects TRBV28 to TRBJ2-7, with D maybe TRBD2 (6 bases). V was cut by 7 bases and J by 1 base, with 11 bases left in between. CDR1 and CDR2 (germline): MDHEN, SYDVKM. The CDR3 totals 13 residues.

This rearrangement joins TRBV19 to TRBJ2-5; no firm D call. Matching the DNA end better, TRBJ2-7 makes the J call doubtful. CDR3 size: 15 residues. From germline, CDR1 is LNHDA and CDR2 SQIVND (reference sequence). CDR3 DNA: TGTGCCAGTAGTACAACGAAGGGATTAGTCTTCGAGCAGTACTTC. Residues: CASSTTKGLVFEQYF.

This clonotype was detected a few times. The chain links TRBV5-1 to TRBJ1-1; D is possibly TRBD1 (5 bases). Germline CDR1 is SGHRS and CDR2 is YFSETQ. The length of the CDR3 is 15 residues. V lost 4 bases and J 2 bases, leaving 15 bases between the germline ends. CDR3 region: CASSSLTGLNTEAFF. The CDR3 DNA is TGCGCCAGCAGCAGTTTAACAGGACTAAACACTGAAGCTTTCTTT.

In its sample, this clonotype was seen a few times. The V call is TRBV27, the J call TRBJ2-7; possibly TRBD1 or TRBD2 for D (5 bases each). The CDR3 runs to 17 residues. Germline V gives CDR1 MNHEY, CDR2 SMNVEV (reference sequence). V shed 3 bases and J shed 2 bases, with 20 bases lying between them. The CDR3 nucleotides read TGTGCCAGCAGTTTGGGACGATCTCGGGACCGTACCTACGAGCAGTACTTC. It is translated as CASSLGRSRDRTYEQYF.

This clonotype was counted only a few times. V usage is TRBV10-3 and J usage is TRBJ2-1; 16 nucleotides agree with TRBD2. With V trimmed by 2 bases and J by 0 bases, 7 bases remained unmatched. Looked up from germline, CDR1 is ENHRY and CDR2 is SYGVKD. This CDR3 comprises 20 residues. The CDR3 DNA reads as TGTGCCATCAGTGAGCCGGGACTAGCGGGGGGGAAGAGCTCCTACAATGAGCAGTTCTTC. It specifies CAISEPGLAGGKSSYNEQFF.

The sample holds a few counts of this clonotype. The rearrangement links TRBV25-1 to TRBJ2-3; 7 bases fit TRBD1. The CDR3 runs to 13 residues. Per germline, CDR1 MGHDK and CDR2 SYGVNS. Trimming cost V 8 bases and J 4 bases; bases outside gene matches: 6. In DNA form, the CDR3 reads TGTGCCAGCTCCGGGACAGATTCAGATACGCAGTATTTT. Residues: CASSGTDSDTQYF.

The genes are TRBV7-9 and TRBJ1-1, with D tentatively TRBD1 (6 bases). V lost 5 bases and J 7 bases, leaving 20 bases between the germline ends. The CDR3 extends over 15 amino acids. The V gene's germline CDR1 is SEHNR and CDR2 FQNEAQ (reference sequence). The CDR3, as DNA: TGTGCCAGCAGCACACTCAGGGGTGGGAACGGTGAAGCTTTCTTT. This gives the protein CASSTLRGGNGEAFF.

This clonotype occurred a few times. The V gene is TRBV20-1, the J gene TRBJ1-2; no clear D. Germline-derived CDR1 and CDR2 are DFQATT and SNEGSKA (reference sequence). Trimming left V 7 bases short and J 2 bases short, with 8 bases between. This CDR3 contains 11 residues. CDR3 nucleotides: TGCAGTGGGAGCCTAAACTATGGCTACACCTTC. It yields the protein CSGSLNYGYTF.

Here the CDR3 reads CASSSPQGFGYGYTF. CDR3 bases: TGTGCCAGCAGTTCCCCTCAGGGTTTTGGCTATGGCTACACCTTC. This chain links TRBV12-3 or TRBV12-4 with TRBJ1-2; possible D gene TRBD1, 5 bases. Trimming took 4 bases from V and 4 from J, leaving 16 bases between them. This CDR3 has 15 residues.

The chain uses TRBV10-3 and TRBJ2-7; no clear D gene. The CDR3 loop spans 14 amino acids. Per the germline V gene, CDR1 is ENHRY and CDR2 is SYGVKD. The V end lost 4 bases, the J end lost 0 bases, and 10 bases lay between the germline ends. The CDR3 nucleotides read TGTGCCATCAGTGCGGCAGAATACTCCTACGAGCAGTACTTC. Encoded protein: CAISAAEYSYEQYF.

This clonotype was picked up one time. The chain uses TRBV14 and TRBJ2-3; 9 nucleotides match TRBD2. The CDR3 totals 16 residues. The ends lost 1 base at V and 4 bases at J; junction bases unmatched: 6. Germline loops: CDR1 SGHDN, CDR2 FVKESK. The CDR3 reads CASSQVRGGVPDTQYF. CDR3 DNA sequence: TGTGCCAGCAGCCAAGTCCGCGGGGGGGTTCCAGATACGCAGTATTTT.